Shown below are 9 T cell receptor beta chains from a single sample sequenced in a study of vaccination and CD4 T cells after COVID-19. Oncomine TCR Beta short-read sequencing was applied to DNA from cultured CD4+ T cells. TCRdb re-analysed the PCR reads in MiXCR, keeping a single row per CDR3 protein. The sample yields around 18,000 distinct CDR3 sequences, roughly 56% seen once. As for time point: late sampling 161 to 241 days after vaccination in a few convalescent patients. Treatment reported: approximately nine-day PBMC culture with coronavirus spike peptide pools or control peptides (ViraFEST assay). These receptors' antigens are unknown. The input for sequencing was CD4+ T cells from blood, cultured in vitro, taken about 7 months after SARS-CoV-2 vaccination. The receptors originated from a human donor who had recovered from COVID-19.

This clonotype has just a few counts. The V and J genes are TRBV7-9 and TRBJ2-2; 10 bases fit TRBD2. This CDR3 has 16 amino acids. Germline trimming cut 2 bases from V and 3 bases from J; bases unmatched to any gene: 3. Per germline, CDR1 SEHNR and CDR2 FQNEAQ (reference sequence). The CDR3 DNA reads TGTGCCAGCAGCTTATTAGCGGGAGGCCACACCGGGGAGCTGTTTTTT. Amino acid sequence: CASSLLAGGHTGELFF. Together with reference TRBV7-9 and TRBJ2-2, the CDR3 gives the full variable domain: DTGVSQNPRHKITKRGQNVTFRCDPISEHNRLYWYRQTLGQGPEFLTYFQNEAQLEKSRLLSDRFSAERPKGSFSTLEIQRTEQGDSAMYLCASSLLAGGHTGELFFGEGSRLTVL.

CDR3 DNA sequence: TGTGCCAGCAGCTACACATCGTCTAGCACAGATACGCAGTATTTT. It specifies CASSYTSSSTDTQYF. This rearrangement joins TRBV7-2 to TRBJ2-3; D is ambiguous. Trimming removed 4 bases at V and 0 bases at J, with 11 bases between. This CDR3 contains 15 residues. Per the germline V gene, CDR1 is SGHTA and CDR2 is FQGNSA.

The chain couples TRBV29-1 to TRBJ2-6, with 7 nucleotides matching TRBD1. From germline, CDR1 is SQVTM and CDR2 ANQGSEA. The CDR3 has 14 residues. Losses at the gene ends were 5 bases for V and 4 bases for J; bases not matched to a gene: 5. The DNA of the CDR3 is TGCAGCGTTCACACAGGGGTCGGGGCCAACGTCCTGACTTTC. Residues: CSVHTGVGANVLTF.

The V and J genes are TRBV19 and TRBJ1-5; D remains unclear. CDR3 length equals 15 residues. Germline V CDR1 and CDR2: LNHDA, SQIVND (reference sequence). Trimming cost V 7 bases and J 2 bases, with 15 bases left between them. CDR3 protein: CASTWEPQGNQPQHF. Written as DNA, the CDR3 is TGTGCCAGTACTTGGGAGCCTCAGGGCAATCAGCCCCAGCATTTT.

V is TRBV6-5 and J is TRBJ2-7; perhaps D is TRBD1 or TRBD2 (5 bases each). Trimming took off 3 bases at V and 2 bases at J, with 11 bases between the two ends. Germline CDR1 reads MNHEY; CDR2 reads SVGAGI. CDR3 length: 14 residues. CDR3 DNA: TGTGCCAGCAGTTATTGGGACCAAACCTACGAGCAGTACTTC. Residues: CASSYWDQTYEQYF.

This clonotype was recorded a few times. The J gene is TRBJ2-7, the V gene TRBV7-2; possibly TRBD1 for D (5 bases). V lost 2 bases to trimming and J lost 6 bases, with 14 bases between them. Germline CDR1 and CDR2: SGHTA and FQGNSA. The CDR3 has 14 amino acids. DNA of the CDR3: TGTGCCAGCAGCTTAAGGGTCAGGGTACGCGAGCAGTACTTC. It translates to CASSLRVRVREQYF. Full variable domain (remainder filled in from reference TRBV7-2 and TRBJ2-7): GAGVSQSPSNKVTEKGKDVELRCDPISGHTALYWYRQSLGQGLEFLIYFQGNSAPDKSGLPSDRFSAERTGGSVSTLTIQRTQQEDSAVYLCASSLRVRVREQYFGPGTRLTVT.

The chain has TRBV7-2 and TRBJ2-1; D is undetermined. Per germline, CDR1 SGHTA and CDR2 FQGNSA. The CDR3 is made up of 16 amino acids. Trimming pared 5 bases from V and 0 bases from J, leaving 14 bases between. In DNA form, the CDR3 reads TGTGCCAGCAGCCCACGCTTCCGAAGCTCCTACAATGAGCAGTTCTTC. Translated, it gives CASSPRFRSSYNEQFF.

V is TRBV20-1 and J is TRBJ2-2; 12 bases align to TRBD2. The length of the CDR3 is 16 residues. Germline trimming cut 0 bases from V and 5 bases from J; bases unmatched to any gene: 4. From germline, CDR1 is DFQATT and CDR2 SNEGSKA (reference sequence). The CDR3 loop reads CSARDRLAGETGELFF. DNA of the CDR3: TGCAGTGCTAGAGATCGACTAGCGGGAGAAACCGGGGAGCTGTTTTTT.

The rearrangement joins TRBV10-3 to TRBJ1-1; TRBD1 aligns across 10 bases. Trimming cost V 7 bases and J 11 bases; bases outside gene matches: 7. The germline CDR1 and CDR2 sequences are ENHRY and SYGVKD. The CDR3 consists of 12 residues. The DNA of the CDR3 is TGTGCCATCAAAGGGACAGGGGATGTTGCTTTCTTT. Translating gives CAIKGTGDVAFF.